The clone carrying this T cell receptor (beta chain) was recorded at least ten times. The sample originates from a study of T cells in Graves' hyperthyroidism and ophthalmopathy. RNA transcripts served as the template for amplifying TCR beta CDR3 regions. The primer set for the first-round RT-PCR of the TCR CDR3 was HTBI. TCRdb analysed the multiplex PCR reads with MiXCR anew, one entry per CDR3 protein. Counted here are hundreds of thousands of distinct CDR3 sequences, about a third occurring once; the ten biggest clones make up less than 40%. The receptor's source is a woman between 35 and 50 years old with Graves' hyperthyroidism. The sample consisted of blood.

The DNA for the CDR3 is TGTGCCACCAGCAGAGAAGCGGGCTCCTACGAGCAGTACTTC. Its protein is CATSREAGSYEQYF. The chain links TRBV15 to TRBJ2-7; perhaps TRBD2 as D (6 bases). V lost 0 bases and J lost 0, with 6 bases in between. The CDR3 contains 14 residues. Germline V lookup: CDR1 LNHNV, CDR2 YYDKDF (reference sequence).